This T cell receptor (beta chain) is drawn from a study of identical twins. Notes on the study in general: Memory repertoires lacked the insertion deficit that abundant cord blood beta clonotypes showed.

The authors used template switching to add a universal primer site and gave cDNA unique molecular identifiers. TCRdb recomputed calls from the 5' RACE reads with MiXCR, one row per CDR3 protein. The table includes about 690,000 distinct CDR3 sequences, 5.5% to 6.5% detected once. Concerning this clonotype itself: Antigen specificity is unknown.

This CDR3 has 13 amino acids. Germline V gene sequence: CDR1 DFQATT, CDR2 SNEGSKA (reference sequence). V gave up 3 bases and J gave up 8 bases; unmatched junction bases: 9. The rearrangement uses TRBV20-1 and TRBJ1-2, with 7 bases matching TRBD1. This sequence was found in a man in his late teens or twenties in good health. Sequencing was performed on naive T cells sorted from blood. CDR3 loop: CSARVGTAGGYTF. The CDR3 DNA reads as TGCAGTGCTAGGGTCGGGACAGCCGGGGGCTACACCTTC.